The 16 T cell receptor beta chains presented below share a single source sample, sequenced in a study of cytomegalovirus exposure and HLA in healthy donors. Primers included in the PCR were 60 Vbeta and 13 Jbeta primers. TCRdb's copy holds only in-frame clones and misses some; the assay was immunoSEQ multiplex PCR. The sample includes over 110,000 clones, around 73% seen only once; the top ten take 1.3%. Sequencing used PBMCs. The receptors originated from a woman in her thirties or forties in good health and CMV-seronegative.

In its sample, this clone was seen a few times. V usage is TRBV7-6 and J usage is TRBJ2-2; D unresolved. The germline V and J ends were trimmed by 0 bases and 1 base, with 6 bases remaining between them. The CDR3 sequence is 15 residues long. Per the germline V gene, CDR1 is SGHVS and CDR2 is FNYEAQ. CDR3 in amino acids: CASSLANWNTGELFF. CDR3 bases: TGTGCCAGCAGCTTAGCGAACTGGAACACCGGGGAGCTGTTTTTT.

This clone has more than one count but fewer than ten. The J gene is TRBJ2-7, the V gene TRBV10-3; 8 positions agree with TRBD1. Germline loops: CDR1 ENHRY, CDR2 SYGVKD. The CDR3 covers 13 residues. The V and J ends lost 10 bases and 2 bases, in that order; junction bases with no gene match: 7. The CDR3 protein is CATRTGTPYEQYF. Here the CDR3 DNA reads TGTGCCACTAGGACAGGGACCCCCTACGAGCAGTACTTC.

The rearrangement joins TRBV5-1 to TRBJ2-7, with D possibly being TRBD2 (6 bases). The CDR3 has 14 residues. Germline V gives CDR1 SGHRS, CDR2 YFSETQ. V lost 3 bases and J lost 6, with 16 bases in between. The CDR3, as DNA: TGCGCCAGCAGCTGGAGGGACTCCGGTGGCGAGCAGTACTTC. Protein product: CASSWRDSGGEQYF.

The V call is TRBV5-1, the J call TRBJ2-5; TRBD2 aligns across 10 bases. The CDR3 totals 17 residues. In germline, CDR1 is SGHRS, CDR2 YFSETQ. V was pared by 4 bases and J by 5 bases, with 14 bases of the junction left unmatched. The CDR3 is CASSLGAYGTSEETQYF. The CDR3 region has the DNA TGCGCCAGCAGCCTGGGTGCATACGGGACTAGCGAGGAGACCCAGTACTTC.

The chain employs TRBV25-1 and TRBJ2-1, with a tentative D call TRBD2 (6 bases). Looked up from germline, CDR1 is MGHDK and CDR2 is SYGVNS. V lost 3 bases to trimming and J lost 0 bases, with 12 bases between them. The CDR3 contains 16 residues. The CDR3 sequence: CASSDQAGSSYNEQFF. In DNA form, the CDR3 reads TGTGCCAGCAGTGATCAAGCGGGCAGCTCCTACAATGAGCAGTTCTTC.

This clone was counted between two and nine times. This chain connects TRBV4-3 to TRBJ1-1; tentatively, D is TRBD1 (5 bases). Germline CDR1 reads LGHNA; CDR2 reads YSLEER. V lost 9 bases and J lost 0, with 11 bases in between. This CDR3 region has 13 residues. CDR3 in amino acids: CASRRDLNTEAFF. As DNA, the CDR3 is TGCGCCAGTCGACGGGACTTGAACACTGAAGCTTTCTTT.

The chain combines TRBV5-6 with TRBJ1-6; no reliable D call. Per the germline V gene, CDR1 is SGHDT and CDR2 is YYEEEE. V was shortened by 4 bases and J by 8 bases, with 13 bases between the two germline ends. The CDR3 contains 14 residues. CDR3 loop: CASSLGLGDSPLHF. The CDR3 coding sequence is TGTGCCAGCAGCCTGGGATTAGGAGATTCACCCCTCCACTTT.

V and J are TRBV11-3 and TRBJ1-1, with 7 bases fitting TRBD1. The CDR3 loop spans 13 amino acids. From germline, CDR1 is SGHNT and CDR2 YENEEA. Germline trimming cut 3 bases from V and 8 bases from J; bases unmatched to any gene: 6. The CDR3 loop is CASSLGLTGEAFF. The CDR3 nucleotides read TGTGCCAGCAGCTTGGGTCTGACAGGGGAAGCTTTCTTT.

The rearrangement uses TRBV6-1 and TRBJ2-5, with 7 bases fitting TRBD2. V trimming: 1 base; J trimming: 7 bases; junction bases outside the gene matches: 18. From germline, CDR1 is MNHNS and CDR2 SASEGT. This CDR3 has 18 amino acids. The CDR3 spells CASSEVTGWILGGLTQYF. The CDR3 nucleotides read TGTGCCAGCAGTGAAGTTACGGGGTGGATTCTGGGAGGGTTGACCCAGTACTTC.

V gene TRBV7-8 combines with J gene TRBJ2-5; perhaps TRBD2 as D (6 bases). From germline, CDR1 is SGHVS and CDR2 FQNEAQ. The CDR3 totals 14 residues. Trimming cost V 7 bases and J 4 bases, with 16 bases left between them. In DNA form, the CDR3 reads TGTGCCAGCACCATAGGGACTCAACCAGAGACCCAGTACTTC. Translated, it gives CASTIGTQPETQYF.

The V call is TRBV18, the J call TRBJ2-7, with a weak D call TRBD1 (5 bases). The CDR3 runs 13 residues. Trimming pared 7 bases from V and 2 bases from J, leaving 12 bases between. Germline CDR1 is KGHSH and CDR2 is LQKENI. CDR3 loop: CASFSTEAYEQYF. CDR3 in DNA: TGTGCCAGCTTCTCGACAGAGGCCTACGAGCAGTACTTC.

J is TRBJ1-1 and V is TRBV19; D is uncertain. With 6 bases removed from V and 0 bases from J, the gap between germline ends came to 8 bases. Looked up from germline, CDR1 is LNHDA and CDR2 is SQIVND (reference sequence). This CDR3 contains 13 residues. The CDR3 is CASRKSLNTEAFF. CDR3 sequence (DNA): TGTGCCAGTAGGAAGAGCCTGAACACTGAAGCTTTCTTT.

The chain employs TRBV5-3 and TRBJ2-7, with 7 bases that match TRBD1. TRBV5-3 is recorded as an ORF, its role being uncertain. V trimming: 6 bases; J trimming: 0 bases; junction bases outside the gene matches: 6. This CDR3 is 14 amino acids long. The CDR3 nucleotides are TGTGCCAGAATTTTTGACAGGGACTCCTACGAGCAGTACGTC. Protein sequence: CARIFDRDSYEQYV.

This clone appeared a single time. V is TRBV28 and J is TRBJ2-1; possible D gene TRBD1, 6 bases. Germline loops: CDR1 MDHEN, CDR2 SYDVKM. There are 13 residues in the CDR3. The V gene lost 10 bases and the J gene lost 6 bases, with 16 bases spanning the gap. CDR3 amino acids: CATAQAGVNEQFF. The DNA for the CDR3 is TGTGCCACCGCCCAGGCAGGGGTCAATGAGCAGTTCTTC.

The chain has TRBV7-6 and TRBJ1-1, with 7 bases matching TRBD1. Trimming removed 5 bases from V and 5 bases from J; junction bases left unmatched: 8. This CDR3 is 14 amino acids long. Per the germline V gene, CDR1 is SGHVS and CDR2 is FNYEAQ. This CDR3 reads CASSLGTAPTEAFF. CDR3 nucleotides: TGTGCCAGCAGCCTAGGGACAGCTCCTACTGAAGCTTTCTTT.

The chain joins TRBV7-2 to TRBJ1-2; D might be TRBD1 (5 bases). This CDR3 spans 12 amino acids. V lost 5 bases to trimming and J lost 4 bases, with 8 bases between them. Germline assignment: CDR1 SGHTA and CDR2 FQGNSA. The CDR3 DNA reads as TGTGCCAGCAGCGACAGACCCTATGGCTACACCTTC. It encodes CASSDRPYGYTF.